A single sample gave rise to the 10 T cell receptor beta chains below, sequenced in a study of T cell responses to AZD1222 COVID-19 vaccine. Using immunoSEQ multiplex PCR, the repertoire was profiled, and TCRdb retains in-frame clones only, with some absent. The repertoire includes some 120,000 clones, 85% to 90% of them detected once, and approximately 8.1% sits in the top ten. Sequenced material: peripheral blood, taken on day 0 of AZD1222 vaccination. All receptors derive from an adult in good health.

The chain uses TRBV28 and TRBJ1-1; D gene ambiguous. Looked up from germline, CDR1 is MDHEN and CDR2 is SYDVKM. Between the trimmed V and J ends, which lost 11 bases and 4 bases, there was a span of 23 bases. CDR3 length: 15 amino acids. CDR3 amino acids: CAGRGSGGSGTEAFF. The CDR3 region has the DNA TGTGCCGGCCGAGGTTCGGGTGGTTCGGGCACTGAAGCTTTCTTT.

The gene calls are TRBV6-5 and TRBJ2-1; D possibly matches TRBD1 or TRBD2 (5 bases each). The V gene's germline CDR1 is MNHEY and CDR2 SVGAGI. Between the trimmed V and J ends, which lost 2 bases and 5 bases, there was a span of 16 bases. CDR3 length equals 16 residues. The CDR3 DNA sequence: TGTGCCAGCAGTTACGCTGGGGGTGCAAGCAACAATGAGCAGTTCTTC. As protein: CASSYAGGASNNEQFF.

This clone has a handful of counts. The same CDR3 can be traced to other DNA sequences in this sample. The J gene is TRBJ1-6, the V gene TRBV9; D is perhaps TRBD1 (6 bases). Germline loops: CDR1 SGDLS, CDR2 YYNGEE. Trimming pared 0 bases from V and 10 bases from J, leaving 11 bases between. The CDR3 has 14 amino acids. CDR3 nucleotides: TGTGCCAGCAGCGTAGTCGGGGGCAACTCACCCCTCCACTTT. It codes for CASSVVGGNSPLHF.

The chain joins TRBV27 to TRBJ1-6, with TRBD1 matching 9 bases. Germline V gives CDR1 MNHEY, CDR2 SMNVEV (reference sequence). J lost 7 bases, V lost 4 bases, and 2 bases had no gene match. The CDR3 consists of 14 residues. This CDR3 reads CASSSQGANSPLHF. In nucleotides, the CDR3 is TGTGCCAGCAGTTCACAGGGGGCAAATTCACCCCTCCACTTT.

The chain employs TRBV2 and TRBJ2-5, with TRBD2 as a possible D gene (5 bases). The CDR3 is 13 residues long. Germline lookup yields CDR1 SNHLY and CDR2 FYNNEI. Trimming removed 4 bases from V and 5 bases from J, with 11 bases in between. CDR3 residues: CASSVEREETQYF. The CDR3 DNA reads as TGTGCCAGCAGTGTTGAAAGGGAGGAGACCCAGTACTTC.

The rearrangement links TRBV5-1 to TRBJ1-6; TRBD1 agrees at 7 bases. Losses at the gene ends were 4 bases for V and 5 bases for J; bases not matched to a gene: 9. There are 16 residues in the CDR3. Germline V lookup: CDR1 SGHRS, CDR2 YFSETQ. CDR3 sequence reads: CASSGQDRSNNSPLHF. The CDR3 nucleotides read TGCGCCAGCAGCGGACAGGACCGTTCTAATAATTCACCCCTCCACTTT.

The V and J genes are TRBV30 and TRBJ1-2; unclear D gene. The germline V gene encodes CDR1 GTSNPN and CDR2 SVGIG (reference sequence). Trimming removed 1 base at V and 2 bases at J, with 2 bases between. The length of the CDR3 is 11 residues. CDR3 nucleotide sequence: TGTGCCTGGAGTGACAACTATGGCTACACCTTC. Translation gives CAWSDNYGYTF.

The chain couples TRBV27 to TRBJ2-2, with 10 nucleotides matching TRBD2. The CDR3 is 16 amino acids. CDR1 MNHEY and CDR2 SMNVEV come from the germline V gene (reference sequence). V trimming: 5 bases; J trimming: 7 bases; junction bases outside the gene matches: 10. In DNA, the CDR3 is TGTGCCAGCAGTCCCCCCAGCGGGGGGGCTTTCGGGGAGCTGTTTTTT. Its protein is CASSPPSGGAFGELFF.

The chain links TRBV21-1 to TRBJ1-1. TRBV21-1 is listed as a pseudogene. The CDR3 is made up of 10 amino acids. The CDR3, as DNA: TGTGCCAGCACCACGAGGAGGGCTTTCTTT. Its protein is CASTTRRAFF.

CDR3 residues: CASSPDPRRNQPQHF. CDR3 DNA sequence: TGTGCCAGCAGTCCGGACCCGAGGCGAAATCAGCCCCAGCATTTT. This chain joins TRBV6-2 or TRBV6-3 and TRBJ1-5; unclear D gene. V was pared by 5 bases and J by 4 bases, with 15 bases between. The CDR3 is 15 amino acids. The germline gives CDR1 MNHEY, CDR2 SVGEGT.